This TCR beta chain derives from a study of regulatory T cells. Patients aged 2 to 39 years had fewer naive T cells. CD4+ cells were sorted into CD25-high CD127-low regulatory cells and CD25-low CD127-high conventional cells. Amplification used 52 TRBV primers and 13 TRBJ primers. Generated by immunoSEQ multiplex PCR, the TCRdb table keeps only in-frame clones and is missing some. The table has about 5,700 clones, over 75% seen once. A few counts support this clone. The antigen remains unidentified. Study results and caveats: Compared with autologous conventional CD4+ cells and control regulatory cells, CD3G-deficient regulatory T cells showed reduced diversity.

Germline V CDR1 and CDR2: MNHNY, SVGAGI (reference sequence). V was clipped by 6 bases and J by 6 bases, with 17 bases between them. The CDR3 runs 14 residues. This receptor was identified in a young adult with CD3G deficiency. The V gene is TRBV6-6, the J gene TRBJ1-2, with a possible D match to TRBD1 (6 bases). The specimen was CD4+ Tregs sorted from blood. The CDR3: CASSPSTGTHGYTF. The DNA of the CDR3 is TGTGCCAGCAGCCCCTCCACAGGGACGCATGGCTACACCTTC.